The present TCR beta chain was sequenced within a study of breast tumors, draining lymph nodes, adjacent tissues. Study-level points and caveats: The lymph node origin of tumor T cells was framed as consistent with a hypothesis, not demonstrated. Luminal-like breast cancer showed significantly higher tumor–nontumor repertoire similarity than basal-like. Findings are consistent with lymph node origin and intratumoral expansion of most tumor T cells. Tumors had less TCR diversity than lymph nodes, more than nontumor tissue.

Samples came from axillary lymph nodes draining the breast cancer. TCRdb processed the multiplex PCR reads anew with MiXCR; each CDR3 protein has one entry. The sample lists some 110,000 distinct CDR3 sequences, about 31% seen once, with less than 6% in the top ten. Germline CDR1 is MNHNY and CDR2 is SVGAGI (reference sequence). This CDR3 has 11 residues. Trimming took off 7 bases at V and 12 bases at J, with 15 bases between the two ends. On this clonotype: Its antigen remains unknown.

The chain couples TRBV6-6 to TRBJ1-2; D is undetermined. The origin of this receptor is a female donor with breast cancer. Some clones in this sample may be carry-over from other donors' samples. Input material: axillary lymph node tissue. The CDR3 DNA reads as TGTGCCAGCAATCCAGGAGATGGAAACACCTTC. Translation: CASNPGDGNTF.